The 30 T cell receptor beta chains reported below all come from one sample, sequenced in a study of identical twins (dated by TCRdb to between 2015 and 2016). Library creation used 5' RACE. The instrument given in TCRdb is Illumina HiSeq 2000. TCRdb reworked the public reads: Q25 trimming with fastp, MiXCR clone assembly, productive beta chains retained. Under each unique CDR3 protein, matching rows form one entry showing the most common genes and DNA. Recorded for this sample are 1.5 million to 2 million distinct CDR3 sequences; 32% of them occurred a single time. The ten largest account for about 0.27% of the sample. The sequenced sample consisted of cord blood. These receptors all come from a newborn girl in good health.

J is TRBJ1-1 and V is TRBV10-1; D remains unclear. This CDR3 is 13 amino acids long. Trimming pared 2 bases from V and 0 bases from J, leaving 4 bases between. Per the germline V gene, CDR1 is WNHNN and CDR2 is SYGVQD (reference sequence). The CDR3 is CASSEKMNTEAFF. The CDR3 DNA is TGCGCCAGCAGTGAGAAAATGAACACTGAAGCTTTCTTT.

This rearrangement joins TRBV20-1 to TRBJ2-4, with TRBD2 matching over 11 bases. This CDR3 spans 16 amino acids. Losses at the gene ends were 2 bases for V and 1 base for J; bases not matched to a gene: 4. The germline gives CDR1 DFQATT, CDR2 SNEGSKA (reference sequence). The CDR3 DNA is TGCAGTGCTAGAAGATTAGCGGGGGGGGCCAAAAACATTCAGTACTTC. This codes for CSARRLAGGAKNIQYF.

The rearrangement links TRBV7-2 to TRBJ2-5, with D hard to call. V lost 5 bases and J lost 4, with 14 bases in between. This CDR3 is 14 amino acids long. Germline values: CDR1 SGHTA, CDR2 FQGNSA. The CDR3 region has the DNA TGTGCCAGCAGCCCTAATAGGTGGGGAGAGACCCAGTACTTC. Translating it yields CASSPNRWGETQYF.

V gene TRBV29-1 combines with J gene TRBJ1-1; possible D gene TRBD1, 5 bases. This CDR3 has 14 amino acids. Trimming pared 7 bases from V and 1 base from J, leaving 16 bases between. Germline values: CDR1 SQVTM, CDR2 ANQGSEA. This CDR3 reads CSASYQQGNTEAFF. The CDR3 region has the DNA TGCAGCGCCTCATATCAGCAGGGGAACACTGAAGCTTTCTTT.

This clonotype was seen a handful of times. The V call is TRBV5-1, the J call TRBJ2-4; 8 nucleotides align to TRBD1. The CDR3 covers 16 residues. Germline values: CDR1 SGHRS, CDR2 YFSETQ. V gave up 1 base and J gave up 3 bases; unmatched junction bases: 6. CDR3 DNA sequence: TGCGCCAGCAGCTTGAGTCAGGGGGCGGTCAAAAACATTCAGTACTTC. Its translation: CASSLSQGAVKNIQYF.

The chain has TRBV29-1 and TRBJ2-7; 9 nucleotides match TRBD1. This CDR3 comprises 13 residues. The junction had 7 bases not matched to a gene; V was cut back by 6 bases and J by 4 bases. Germline V gives CDR1 SQVTM, CDR2 ANQGSEA. The CDR3 DNA reads as TGCAGCGTACGGACAGGGGCGCAATACGAGCAGTACTTC. This translates into CSVRTGAQYEQYF.

The chain is built from TRBV29-1 and TRBJ1-2; 8 nucleotides agree with TRBD1. The CDR3 contains 13 residues. V shed 6 bases and J 4 bases; nucleotides not matched to a gene: 7. Looked up from germline, CDR1 is SQVTM and CDR2 is ANQGSEA. The chain's CDR3 is CSVDRGTLYGYTF. The CDR3 DNA is TGCAGCGTCGACAGGGGCACCCTCTATGGCTACACCTTC.

This chain joins TRBV7-9 and TRBJ1-2, with TRBD1 matching over 12 bases. Losses at the gene ends were 2 bases for V and 8 bases for J; bases not matched to a gene: 9. CDR1 and CDR2 from the germline V gene are SEHNR and FQNEAQ (reference sequence). The CDR3 spans 16 residues. The CDR3 reads CASSLNRGDRGRGYTF. The DNA for the CDR3 is TGTGCCAGCAGCTTAAACCGAGGGGACAGGGGGCGAGGCTACACCTTC.

There are a few counts of this clonotype. The V and J genes are TRBV4-1 and TRBJ2-3; D is undetermined. CDR3 length: 14 amino acids. Trimming took 2 bases from V and 1 from J, leaving 7 bases between them. Germline assignment: CDR1 MGHRA and CDR2 YSYEKL. CDR3: CASSQSTRTDTQYF. As DNA, the CDR3 is TGCGCCAGCAGCCAATCGACCCGCACAGATACGCAGTATTTT.

The rearrangement uses TRBV5-1 and TRBJ2-3; 7 bases line up with TRBD1. CDR1 and CDR2 (germline): SGHRS, YFSETQ. This CDR3 spans 14 amino acids. The V segment lost 4 bases and the J segment 2 bases; nucleotides outside the gene matches: 4. In DNA, the CDR3 is TGCGCCAGCAGCGGGGACAGTAACACAGATACGCAGTATTTT. It is translated as CASSGDSNTDTQYF.

This clonotype appeared many times. The chain combines TRBV7-2 with TRBJ2-7; TRBD1 might be the D (6 bases). This CDR3 contains 13 residues. CDR1 and CDR2 (germline): SGHTA, FQGNSA. V dropped 3 bases and J dropped 3 bases, with 9 bases sitting between them. Here the CDR3 reads CASSLNRDYEQYF. DNA of the CDR3: TGTGCCAGCAGCTTGAACAGGGACTACGAGCAGTACTTC.

This sequence joins TRBV10-3 and TRBJ2-1, with a possible D match to TRBD2 (6 bases). The CDR3 sequence is 15 residues long. Trimming shortened V by 6 bases and J by 5 bases, and 17 bases separated the two germline ends. CDR1 is ENHRY, CDR2 SYGVKD, per germline. The CDR3 is CAISTVGRCNNEQFF. CDR3 sequence (DNA): TGTGCCATCAGCACGGTAGGGAGGTGCAACAATGAGCAGTTCTTC.

The chain couples TRBV16 to TRBJ2-1; tentatively, D is TRBD2 (5 bases). The better agreement between TRBJ2-7 and the DNA end casts doubt on the J call. CDR1 and CDR2 from the germline V gene are KGHSY and FQNENV. This CDR3 region has 18 residues. The CDR3 DNA reads TGTGCCAGCAGCCGCCCCCACGATAAGCGGAGCTCCTACAATGAGCAGTACTTC. Protein product: CASSRPHDKRSSYNEQYF.

This clonotype was detected a few times. The CDR3 spells CASSFWAGKGDGLNYGYTF. CDR3 DNA sequence: TGTGCCAGCAGCTTTTGGGCGGGGAAAGGAGACGGCCTTAACTATGGCTACACCTTC. The chain carries TRBV7-9 and TRBJ1-2; unclear D gene. Per the germline V gene, CDR1 is SEHNR and CDR2 is FQNEAQ (reference sequence). V lost 3 bases and J 1 base, leaving 24 bases between the germline ends. The CDR3 totals 19 residues. Complete variable domain (other parts from reference TRBV7-9 and TRBJ1-2): DTGVSQNPRHKITKRGQNVTFRCDPISEHNRLYWYRQTLGQGPEFLTYFQNEAQLEKSRLLSDRFSAERPKGSFSTLEIQRTEQGDSAMYLCASSFWAGKGDGLNYGYTFGSGTRLTVV.

Remarks on this clonotype: An end of the junction differs from the germline gene, which may be a read error. The chain combines TRBV7-2 with TRBJ2-7; 8 bases are shared with TRBD2. The CDR3 loop spans 15 amino acids. Per the germline V gene, CDR1 is SGHTA and CDR2 is FQGNSA. The CDR3 coding sequence is TGTGCCAGCAGCTTATCGGGGGGGGTCTCCTACGAGCAGCACTTC. It is translated as CASSLSGGVSYEQHF.

This clonotype has more than one count but fewer than ten. The chain employs TRBV18 and TRBJ2-1, with 9 positions matching TRBD2. V lost 1 base to trimming and J lost 5 bases; unmatched junction nucleotides: 3. The CDR3 covers 15 residues. Looked up from germline, CDR1 is KGHSH and CDR2 is LQKENI. As DNA, the CDR3 is TGTGCCAGCTCACCACTAGCGGGGGCCAACAATGAGCAGTTCTTC. This gives the protein CASSPLAGANNEQFF.

V and J are TRBV28 and TRBJ1-1; D gene unclear. CDR1 is MDHEN, CDR2 SYDVKM, per germline. The length of the CDR3 is 12 residues. Between the trimmed V and J ends, which lost 7 bases and 3 bases, there was a span of 9 bases. The CDR3 DNA reads as TGTGCCAGCATCGGGAGGTACACTGAAGCTTTCTTT. Translating it yields CASIGRYTEAFF.

This chain uses TRBV5-1 with TRBJ1-1, with 10 nucleotides matching TRBD1. Germline lookup yields CDR1 SGHRS and CDR2 YFSETQ. This CDR3 is built from 15 residues. With 4 bases clipped from V and 4 bases from J, the junction kept 7 bases outside the gene matches. The CDR3 is CASSLGDRGPTEAFF. CDR3 coding DNA: TGCGCCAGCAGCCTCGGGGACAGGGGCCCCACTGAAGCTTTCTTT.

The chain joins TRBV4-1 to TRBJ1-1, with 8 nucleotides matching TRBD1. CDR1 and CDR2 (germline): MGHRA, YSYEKL. The CDR3 has 16 residues. With 1 base clipped from V and 5 bases from J, the junction kept 9 bases outside the gene matches. For the CDR3, the DNA is TGCGCCAGCAGCCAAGCCCGGACAGGGTATTGGACTGAAGCTTTCTTT. This sequence encodes CASSQARTGYWTEAFF.

This clonotype was counted only a few times. The rearrangement uses TRBV5-1 and TRBJ2-3; possibly TRBD1 for D (5 bases). This CDR3 has 15 residues. The germline CDR1 and CDR2 sequences are SGHRS and YFSETQ. Deletions cut 0 bases from V and 0 bases from J, with 8 bases between. The CDR3 region has the DNA TGCGCCAGCAGCTTGGTCAGGGCTAGCACAGATACGCAGTATTTT. It specifies CASSLVRASTDTQYF. The full variable domain, its missing parts supplied by reference TRBV5-1 and TRBJ2-3, is KAGVTQTPRYLIKTRGQQVTLSCSPISGHRSVSWYQQTPGQGLQFLFEYFSETQRNKGNFPGRFSGRQFSNSRSEMNVSTLELGDSALYLCASSLVRASTDTQYFGPGTRLTVL.

Points on this clonotype: A junction end diverges from the germline sequence, so it may reflect a read error. The gene calls are TRBV7-9 and TRBJ1-2; no firm D call. Germline V CDR1 and CDR2: SEHNR, FQNEAQ (reference sequence). The length of the CDR3 is 13 residues. The CDR3 reads CACSSDGPYGYTF. DNA of the CDR3: TGTGCCTGCAGCTCAGACGGTCCCTATGGCTACACCTTC.

This clonotype was observed a handful of times. CDR3 region: CASSLWDRFLVYGYTF. The CDR3 DNA sequence: TGTGCCAGCAGTTTATGGGACAGGTTTTTAGTCTATGGCTACACCTTC. The chain is built from TRBV28 and TRBJ1-2; 7 bases match TRBD1. Germline CDR1 is MDHEN and CDR2 is SYDVKM. The V segment lost 0 bases and the J segment 4 bases; nucleotides outside the gene matches: 8. The CDR3 length is 16 residues.

The chain is built from TRBV10-3 and TRBJ2-1, with 10 bases lining up with TRBD2. The CDR3 length is 17 residues. The trim removed 11 bases at V and 0 bases at J, leaving 13 bases unmatched. CDR1 and CDR2 (germline): ENHRY, SYGVKD. The DNA of the CDR3 is TGTGCCTCCCGGGGGACTAGCGACCCTAGCTCCTACAATGAGCAGTTCTTC. Translation gives CASRGTSDPSSYNEQFF.

This rearrangement joins TRBV2 to TRBJ1-1; the D is unclear. The germline CDR1 and CDR2 sequences are SNHLY and FYNNEI. Between the trimmed V and J ends, which lost 7 bases and 5 bases, there was a span of 8 bases. CDR3 length: 11 residues. The CDR3 loop reads CASKWKTEAFF. CDR3 nucleotides: TGTGCCAGCAAGTGGAAGACTGAAGCTTTCTTT.

This rearrangement joins TRBV7-8 to TRBJ2-2; D gene ambiguous. Per germline, CDR1 SGHVS and CDR2 FQNEAQ. This CDR3 is 13 amino acids long. V lost 6 bases, J lost 6 bases, and 11 bases lay in between. The CDR3 sequence is CASSSRASGELFF. CDR3 in DNA: TGTGCCAGCAGTTCAAGGGCGTCCGGGGAGCTGTTTTTT.

The chain recombines TRBV12-3 or TRBV12-4 with TRBJ2-1, with D uncertain. This CDR3 has 12 amino acids. The V end was cut by 11 bases, the J end by 3 bases, with 11 bases between. The CDR3 region has the DNA TGTGCCGGGCAGTTTGACTACAATGAGCAGTTCTTC. Protein: CAGQFDYNEQFF.

This clonotype was counted a few times. The chain recombines TRBV5-6 with TRBJ1-2; 7 bases agree with TRBD1. The ends lost 1 base at V and 4 bases at J; junction bases unmatched: 4. Germline CDR1 is SGHDT and CDR2 is YYEEEE. This CDR3 is 14 amino acids long. The CDR3 spells CASSLTGAAYGYTF. The CDR3 nucleotides are TGTGCCAGCAGCTTGACAGGGGCGGCCTATGGCTACACCTTC.

In its sample, this clonotype was seen many times. The V and J genes are TRBV4-2 and TRBJ2-1, with 12 bases identical to TRBD2. The junction had 9 bases not matched to a gene; V was cut back by 2 bases and J by 4 bases. Germline V gene data show CDR1 as LGHNA and CDR2 as YNFKEQ. This CDR3 has 18 residues. CDR3 sequence reads: CASSQRLAGVTPYNEQFF. DNA of the CDR3: TGTGCCAGCAGCCAAAGACTAGCGGGAGTGACCCCGTACAATGAGCAGTTCTTC.

The gene calls are TRBV10-3 and TRBJ2-7; unclear D gene. V lost 5 bases to trimming and J lost 3 bases, with 8 bases between them. Germline V gene lookup returns CDR1 ENHRY and CDR2 SYGVKD. The CDR3 length is 12 residues. DNA for the CDR3: TGTGCCATCAGTTTTAATAGCTACGAGCAGTACTTC. Its translation: CAISFNSYEQYF.

This clonotype appeared once. The chain recombines TRBV6-2 or TRBV6-3 with TRBJ2-1; D possibly corresponds to TRBD2 (5 bases). The germline CDR1 and CDR2 sequences are MNHEY and SVGEGT. The CDR3 runs 17 residues. Trimming pared 2 bases from V and 7 bases from J, leaving 21 bases between. The chain's CDR3 is CASSYGLARLGINEQFF. The DNA for the CDR3 is TGTGCCAGCAGTTACGGCTTAGCGCGCCTTGGAATAAATGAGCAGTTCTTC.